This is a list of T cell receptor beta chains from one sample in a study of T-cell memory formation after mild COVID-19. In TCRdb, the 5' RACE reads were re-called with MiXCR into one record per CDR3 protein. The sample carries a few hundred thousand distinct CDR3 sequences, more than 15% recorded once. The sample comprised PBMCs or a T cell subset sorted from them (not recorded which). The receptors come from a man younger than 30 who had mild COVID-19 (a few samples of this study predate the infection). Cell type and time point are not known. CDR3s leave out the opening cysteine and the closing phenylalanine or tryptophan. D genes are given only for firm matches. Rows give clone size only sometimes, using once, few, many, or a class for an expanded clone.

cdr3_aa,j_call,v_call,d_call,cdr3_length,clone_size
ASSPGTGGLFYGYT,TRBJ1-2,TRBV12-3/TRBV12-4,TRBD1,14,few
ASSAGTVNYGYT,TRBJ1-2,TRBV5-4,.,12,.
SADLNTEAF,TRBJ1-1,TRBV20-1,.,9,.
ASSRSTLRGDEQF,TRBJ2-1,TRBV12-3/TRBV12-4,.,13,many
ASSSDPGQGYT,TRBJ1-2,TRBV7-3,TRBD1,11,few
ASSPRFIRTTDTQY,TRBJ2-3,TRBV18,.,14,few
ANLAGVGQF,TRBJ2-1,TRBV2,TRBD2,9,.
ASSYSASSSSYNEQF,TRBJ2-1,TRBV6-2/TRBV6-3,.,15,many
ASCEVVGTYPPDTQY,TRBJ2-3,TRBV6-1,.,15,many
ASSLFQGNDKLF,TRBJ1-4,TRBV28,.,12,few
ASSLQLRDDVQETQY,TRBJ2-5,TRBV6-5,.,15,.
ASIIDRDTEAF,TRBJ1-1,TRBV2,TRBD1,11,.
ATSDPPGTAPNYGYT,TRBJ1-2,TRBV24-1,TRBD1,15,.
ASSVGVDYGYT,TRBJ1-2,TRBV11-1,.,11,many
SARRATDTQY,TRBJ2-3,TRBV20-1,.,10,.
ASSTPGTTKNIQY,TRBJ2-4,TRBV19,.,13,.
AWSVLRGRGTGELF,TRBJ2-2,TRBV30,TRBD1,14,once
ASSLPSDTQY,TRBJ2-3,TRBV7-8,.,10,.
ASSFGQGENYGYT,TRBJ1-2,TRBV9,TRBD1,13,.
ASSPSGGRLSPL,TRBJ2-1,TRBV4-2,TRBD2,12,.
SARDPRANTEAF,TRBJ1-1,TRBV20-1,.,12,few
ASGDDRETQY,TRBJ2-5,TRBV12-5,.,10,few
ASSPLGGGQDTQY,TRBJ2-3,TRBV7-9,.,13,few
ASSQVGRAKGRELF,TRBJ2-2,TRBV4-3,.,14,many
ASSLDVDPGELF,TRBJ2-2,TRBV5-6,.,12,few
ATSDLGTNTDTQY,TRBJ2-3,TRBV24-1,.,13,.
ASSLRQDTDTQY,TRBJ2-3,TRBV12-3/TRBV12-4,.,12,.
ASSIPQGTQY,TRBJ2-5,TRBV11-2,.,10,.
ASSQPDSSEQF,TRBJ2-1,TRBV12-3/TRBV12-4,.,11,.
ASSLGAGSTEAF,TRBJ1-1,TRBV10-2,.,12,few
ASRPISDTDTQY,TRBJ2-3,TRBV9,.,12,many
ASSQGQGSIGNEQY,TRBJ2-7,TRBV3-1,TRBD1,14,few
ASSFQTGEVETQY,TRBJ2-5,TRBV11-2,TRBD1,13,few
ASSFVAGGVPDTQY,TRBJ2-3,TRBV7-2,TRBD2,14,.
ASSSPGQGMNTIY,TRBJ1-3,TRBV28,TRBD1,13,many
ASSPQAPVRTGGYGYT,TRBJ1-2,TRBV18,TRBD1,16,.
ASSELGGRTEAF,TRBJ1-1,TRBV25-1,.,12,.
ASSLGRQGKEPLH,TRBJ1-6,TRBV28,TRBD1,13,few
ASSLAVPDGYT,TRBJ1-2,TRBV7-2,.,11,.
ASSLDASFVTEAF,TRBJ1-1,TRBV5-5,.,13,few
ASSTGATGSFEQPQH,TRBJ1-5,TRBV11-1,TRBD1,15,few
ASSTERGGRETQY,TRBJ2-5,TRBV7-8,.,13,many
ASRGQGDHEQF,TRBJ2-1,TRBV10-1,TRBD1,11,many
ASSLSSLDTLSNQPQH,TRBJ1-5,TRBV19,.,16,.
ASSQSVTNNEQF,TRBJ2-1,TRBV7-9,.,12,many
ASSPTGGGELF,TRBJ2-2,TRBV19,.,11,.
ASSLAGGQLLATQY,TRBJ2-5,TRBV25-1,TRBD2,14,few
ASSLLTGGDGYT,TRBJ1-2,TRBV4-3,.,12,few
ASTITDTQY,TRBJ2-3,TRBV2,.,9,.
ASSSSAGQGVIDGYT,TRBJ1-2,TRBV28,TRBD1,15,.
ASRDGLSYEQY,TRBJ2-7,TRBV5-1,.,11,.
ASSLGWDPNTGELF,TRBJ2-2,TRBV7-2,.,14,.
ASSLRLAGGSYNEQF,TRBJ2-1,TRBV5-1,TRBD2,15,.
ASSPLDPSSYNEQF,TRBJ2-1,TRBV18,.,14,few
ASSFGPTNVLEGYT,TRBJ1-2,TRBV11-2,.,14,.
SAIDRAAQPQH,TRBJ1-5,TRBV20-1,TRBD1,11,.
ASSLTGGANIQY,TRBJ2-4,TRBV5-1,TRBD1,12,few
ASSPRVGGEKLF,TRBJ1-4,TRBV7-8,.,12,.
ASSRDNNEKLF,TRBJ1-4,TRBV7-8,.,11,.